This T cell receptor (beta chain) was sequenced in a study of T-cell memory formation after mild COVID-19. General study findings and limits: CD8+ contracting clones occupied EMRA, while CD4+ ones occupied mainly CM and EM. Clones that shrank (day 15 to 85) were balanced CD4/CD8, whereas later expanders leaned CD4+. Pre-infection memory carried some responding clones, suggesting that cross-reactive memory joined.

J was trimmed by 4 bases and V by 5 bases; bases with no gene match: 7. CDR3 size: 15 residues. CDR1 is SNHLY and CDR2 is FYNNEI in the germline V gene. TCRdb called the 5' RACE reads again in MiXCR, with one record for every CDR3 protein. There are 300,000 to 350,000 distinct CDR3 sequences in the sample; approximately 13% occur only once, and about a fifth lies in the top ten. This clonotype occurred many times. Its target is not known. The chain uses TRBV2 and TRBJ2-3; 9 bases map to TRBD1. Sequencing was done on a sample of PBMCs or a T cell subset sorted from them (not recorded which). The sequence came from a man in his late teens or twenties who had mild COVID-19 (a few samples of this study predate the infection). Cell type and time point are not known. CDR3 in amino acids: CASSLQGAQADTQYF. In DNA, the CDR3 is TGTGCCAGCAGTCTACAGGGGGCGCAGGCAGATACGCAGTATTTT.